Following are 29 T cell receptor beta chains from one sample sequenced in a study of CD8 T cells in ankylosing spondylitis. Findings and limits, study-wide: What appeared characteristic of ankylosing spondylitis blood was a TCR beta motif of several highly homologous variants.

TCRdb re-called the 5' RACE reads through MiXCR, storing one row per CDR3 protein. This sample yields about 330,000 distinct CDR3 sequences, of which 7.5% to 9% are seen a single time; roughly 15% belongs to the top ten. For these TCRs, the target antigens are not known. The sequencing input was blood, either unsorted or a sorted T cell fraction (not recorded which). The receptors originated from a male donor with ankylosing spondylitis.

This chain connects TRBV6-2 or TRBV6-3 to TRBJ2-5; 9 bases map to TRBD1. CDR3 length equals 14 residues. CDR1 is MNHEY and CDR2 is SVGEGT in the germline V gene. With V trimmed by 5 bases and J by 5 bases, 6 bases remained unmatched. For the CDR3, the DNA is TGTGCCAGCAGTATCCGGACAGGGGCTGAGACCCAGTACTTC. This encodes CASSIRTGAETQYF.

This clonotype has a handful of counts. The chain recombines TRBV5-4 with TRBJ2-1; TRBD2 matches at 8 bases. The germline V gene has CDR1 SGHNT and CDR2 YYREEE (reference sequence). The length of the CDR3 is 14 residues. J gave up 9 bases and V 4 bases, and 9 bases lay outside the gene matches. CDR3 loop: CASSERRGAGEQFF. DNA of the CDR3: TGTGCCAGCAGCGAAAGGCGGGGGGCAGGTGAGCAGTTCTTC.

This clonotype was seen many times. This sequence joins TRBV20-1 and TRBJ2-1; 12 nucleotides match TRBD2. The CDR3 length is 13 residues. With 4 bases clipped from V and 8 bases from J, the junction kept 3 bases outside the gene matches. Looked up from germline, CDR1 is DFQATT and CDR2 is SNEGSKA (reference sequence). Here the CDR3 DNA reads TGCAGTGCTACTCTAGCGGGAGGGCATGAGCAGTTCTTC. This sequence encodes CSATLAGGHEQFF.

The chain is built from TRBV7-6 and TRBJ2-5; TRBD2 is a possible D gene (5 bases). Germline V gene sequence: CDR1 SGHVS, CDR2 FNYEAQ. V was trimmed by 1 base and J by 5 bases, leaving 11 bases between them. The length of the CDR3 is 14 residues. The CDR3 here is CASSLVSGVETQYF. In DNA form, the CDR3 reads TGTGCCAGCAGCTTAGTATCCGGGGTGGAGACCCAGTACTTC.

The chain carries TRBV4-3 and TRBJ2-7, with TRBD2 identical over 14 bases. The CDR3 extends over 16 amino acids. Germline V lookup: CDR1 LGHNA, CDR2 YSLEER. V lost 4 bases and J lost 5; bases outside the gene matches: 7. The CDR3 bases are TGCGCCAGCAGCCGAGGACTAGCGGGAGGCCAGAACGAGCAGTACTTC. This codes for CASSRGLAGGQNEQYF.

This clonotype was seen only a few times. The chain is built from TRBV12-5 and TRBJ2-1; no reliable D call. The ends were cut back, 3 bases at V and 0 bases at J, with 9 bases in the middle. Germline assignment: CDR1 LGHNT and CDR2 FRNRAP. This CDR3 spans 15 amino acids. CDR3 amino acids: CASGLGVSSYNEQFF. Written as DNA, the CDR3 is TGTGCTAGTGGTTTAGGAGTGAGCTCCTACAATGAGCAGTTCTTC. The full variable domain, its missing parts supplied by reference TRBV12-5 and TRBJ2-1, is DARVTQTPRHKVTEMGQEVTMRCQPILGHNTVFWYRQTMMQGLELLAYFRNRAPLDDSGMPKDRFSAEMPDATLATLKIQPSEPRDSAVYFCASGLGVSSYNEQFFGPGTRLTVL.

This clonotype turned up a few times. CDR3 DNA: TGTGCCAGCAGAACAGGGGGGACTGAAGCTTTCTTT. Its protein is CASRTGGTEAFF. V gene TRBV28 combines with J gene TRBJ1-1; 8 positions agree with TRBD1. The trim removed 6 bases at V and 5 bases at J, leaving 2 bases unmatched. Germline assignment: CDR1 MDHEN and CDR2 SYDVKM. This CDR3 contains 12 residues. The full variable domain, its missing parts supplied by reference TRBV28 and TRBJ1-1, is DVKVTQSSRYLVKRTGEKVFLECVQDMDHENMFWYRQDPGLGLRLIYFSYDVKMKEKGDIPEGYSVSREKKERFSLILESASTNQTSMYLCASRTGGTEAFFGQGTRLTVV.

This clonotype was found a few times. J is TRBJ2-3 and V is TRBV11-2, with 10 bases identical to TRBD2. The CDR3 extends over 17 amino acids. V gave up 2 bases and J gave up 2 bases; unmatched junction bases: 7. Germline V CDR1 and CDR2: SGHAT, FQNNGV. The CDR3 reads CASSLSRTSGDTDTQYF. In DNA, the CDR3 is TGTGCCAGCAGCTTATCAAGGACTAGCGGAGACACAGATACGCAGTATTTT.

V usage is TRBV4-1 and J usage is TRBJ1-6; tentatively, D is TRBD1 (6 bases). Germline CDR1 reads MGHRA; CDR2 reads YSYEKL. V shed 2 bases and J shed 6 bases, with 14 bases lying between them. The CDR3 loop spans 16 amino acids. The CDR3 region is CASSQLQGMGNSPLHF. The DNA for the CDR3 is TGCGCCAGCAGCCAACTACAGGGAATGGGTAATTCACCCCTCCACTTT.

This clonotype has at least ten counts. The gene calls are TRBV3-1 and TRBJ2-1, with 14 bases fitting TRBD2. The V gene's germline CDR1 is LGHDT and CDR2 YNNKEL (reference sequence). With 2 bases clipped from V and 2 bases from J, the junction kept 8 bases outside the gene matches. The CDR3 totals 19 residues. The CDR3 DNA reads as TGTGCCAGCAGCCAAACGACTAGCGGGAGGGTTTTTCCCTACAATGAGCAGTTCTTC. This codes for CASSQTTSGRVFPYNEQFF.

The sample holds many counts of this clonotype. This rearrangement joins TRBV12-3 or TRBV12-4 to TRBJ2-3, with TRBD2 matching 11 bases. Trimming cost V 3 bases and J 6 bases; bases outside gene matches: 8. This CDR3 contains 16 residues. CDR3 sequence (DNA): TGTGCCAGCAGTTTTCTAGCGGGAGGAGCCTTTGATACGCAGTATTTT. It translates to CASSFLAGGAFDTQYF.

The genes are TRBV27 and TRBJ2-3; tentative D call: TRBD2 (5 bases). CDR3 length: 11 residues. V was pared by 10 bases and J by 5 bases, with 10 bases between. Germline assignment: CDR1 MNHEY and CDR2 SMNVEV (reference sequence). The CDR3, as DNA: TGTGCCATCGGGCGGGTAGATACGCAGTATTTT. Encoded protein: CAIGRVDTQYF.

This clonotype has more than one count but fewer than ten. The genes are TRBV5-6 and TRBJ2-7; 9 bases map to TRBD1. The CDR3 runs 13 residues. Germline V gene data show CDR1 as SGHDT and CDR2 as YYEEEE. J gave up 7 bases and V 3 bases, and 5 bases lay outside the gene matches. DNA of the CDR3: TGTGCCAGCAGCTCGTTCGACAGGGGGGAGCAGTACTTC. Encoded protein: CASSSFDRGEQYF.

V usage is TRBV6-2 or TRBV6-3 and J usage is TRBJ2-2, with D hard to call. The CDR3 extends over 16 amino acids. Germline CDR1 is MNHEY and CDR2 is SVGEGT. V lost 6 bases to trimming and J lost 7 bases, with 21 bases between them. The CDR3 DNA follows: TGTGCCAGCAGCTTTTTGGCCCTTCAGGTGGTCGGGGAGCTGTTTTTT. It codes for CASSFLALQVVGELFF.

In this sample, this clonotype turned up many times. The rearrangement links TRBV6-1 to TRBJ1-5; the D is unclear. CDR1 is MNHNS and CDR2 is SASEGT in the germline V gene. The ends were cut back, 6 bases at V and 1 base at J, with 19 bases in the middle. CDR3 length: 17 residues. For the CDR3, the DNA is TGTGCCAGCAGCCCGGCGGGATTCCTTGGGAGCAATCAGCCCCAGCATTTT. It translates to CASSPAGFLGSNQPQHF.

The chain joins TRBV20-1 to TRBJ2-5; 8 nucleotides agree with TRBD2. Germline V lookup: CDR1 DFQATT, CDR2 SNEGSKA (reference sequence). Trimming cost V 0 bases and J 1 base; bases outside gene matches: 10. The CDR3 consists of 17 residues. CDR3 in amino acids: CSARDLAGLGPQETQYF. In DNA form, the CDR3 reads TGCAGTGCTAGAGATTTAGCGGGACTCGGGCCCCAAGAGACCCAGTACTTC.

The J gene is TRBJ2-7, the V gene TRBV9, with D tentatively TRBD2 (5 bases). Germline V gives CDR1 SGDLS, CDR2 YYNGEE. V shed 0 bases and J shed 3 bases, with 10 bases lying between them. The CDR3 runs to 14 residues. In DNA, the CDR3 is TGTGCCAGCAGCGTAGGTTTGAGGGACTACGAGCAGTACTTC. Protein: CASSVGLRDYEQYF.

The chain joins TRBV7-8 to TRBJ1-1; no reliable D call. Trimming took off 5 bases at V and 6 bases at J, with 13 bases between the two ends. This CDR3 has 13 amino acids. Germline assignment: CDR1 SGHVS and CDR2 FQNEAQ. The CDR3 protein is CASSGSLGAEAFF. In DNA, the CDR3 is TGTGCCAGCAGCGGGTCCCTAGGCGCTGAAGCTTTCTTT. Full variable domain (outside the CDR3, taken from reference TRBV7-8 and TRBJ1-1): GAGVSQSPRYKVAKRGQDVALRCDPISGHVSLFWYQQALGQGPEFLTYFQNEAQLDKSGLPSDRFFAERPEGSVSTLKIQRTQQEDSAVYLCASSGSLGAEAFFGQGTRLTVV.

This clonotype turned up a few times. The chain recombines TRBV5-1 with TRBJ2-1, with 8 positions matching TRBD2. CDR1 SGHRS and CDR2 YFSETQ come from the germline V gene. This CDR3 has 15 residues. The ends lost 1 base at V and 9 bases at J; junction bases unmatched: 9. The CDR3 bases are TGCGCCAGCAGCTTGCCAGCGGGAGTAGGCGGTGAGCAGTTCTTC. Protein sequence: CASSLPAGVGGEQFF. The complete variable domain, with remaining parts taken from reference TRBV5-1 and TRBJ2-1, reads KAGVTQTPRYLIKTRGQQVTLSCSPISGHRSVSWYQQTPGQGLQFLFEYFSETQRNKGNFPGRFSGRQFSNSRSEMNVSTLELGDSALYLCASSLPAGVGGEQFFGPGTRLTVL.

This clonotype has a count of ten or more. This sequence joins TRBV29-1 and TRBJ2-7, with 7 bases matching TRBD1. The CDR3 has 14 amino acids. Germline CDR1 SQVTM, CDR2 ANQGSEA. The V gene end was trimmed by 5 bases and the J gene end by 5 bases; junction bases not matched to a gene: 12. For the CDR3, the DNA is TGCAGCGTTCCGACAGACAGGGCCGGCAACGAGCAGTACTTC. Translated, it gives CSVPTDRAGNEQYF.

The chain is built from TRBV7-9 and TRBJ2-7, with TRBD2 matching 10 bases. CDR3 length: 16 amino acids. From germline, CDR1 is SEHNR and CDR2 FQNEAQ (reference sequence). V lost 4 bases, J lost 5 bases, and 11 bases stayed unmatched. CDR3 nucleotide sequence: TGTGCCAGCAGCTCACCCTCCGGGACTAGCGACCACGAGCAGTACTTC. The encoded protein is CASSSPSGTSDHEQYF.

This clonotype was counted once. The chain is built from TRBV7-2 and TRBJ2-1, with no clear D. Per germline, CDR1 SGHTA and CDR2 FQGNSA. Between the trimmed V and J ends, which lost 5 bases and 6 bases, there was a span of 11 bases. The length of the CDR3 is 13 residues. The CDR3 nucleotides are TGTGCCAGCAGCCTAGACTTGATCAATGAGCAGTTCTTC. Translation: CASSLDLINEQFF.

A few counts support this clonotype. This chain uses TRBV7-6 with TRBJ2-7; 7 bases are shared with TRBD2. Germline CDR1 SGHVS, CDR2 FNYEAQ. The length of the CDR3 is 14 residues. Unmatched junction bases numbered 6, after V lost 5 bases and J lost 2 bases. The CDR3 loop is CASSGIAGPYEQYF. CDR3 DNA: TGTGCCAGCAGCGGGATAGCGGGCCCCTACGAGCAGTACTTC. The complete variable domain, with remaining parts taken from reference TRBV7-6 and TRBJ2-7, reads GAGVSQSPRYKVTKRGQDVALRCDPISGHVSLYWYRQALGQGPEFLTYFNYEAQQDKSGLPNDRFSAERPEGSISTLTIQRTEQRDSAMYRCASSGIAGPYEQYFGPGTRLTVT.

This clonotype turned up a few times. This chain joins TRBV12-3 or TRBV12-4 and TRBJ2-3, with 12 bases fitting TRBD2. This CDR3 contains 15 residues. V was pared by 5 bases and J by 4 bases, with 4 bases of the junction left unmatched. For the CDR3, the DNA is TGTGCCAGCAGTGCTAGCGGGAGGGAGGCAGATACGCAGTATTTT. This translates into CASSASGREADTQYF.

V and J are TRBV24-1 and TRBJ2-5; tentative D call: TRBD1 (6 bases). This CDR3 spans 14 amino acids. Germline assignment: CDR1 KGHDR and CDR2 SFDVKD. V was cut by 4 bases and J by 2 bases, with 10 bases left in between. CDR3 loop: CATSDLDRQETQYF. CDR3 sequence (DNA): TGTGCCACCAGTGACCTGGACAGACAAGAGACCCAGTACTTC.

The rearrangement links TRBV7-2 to TRBJ2-1; D ambiguous. The CDR3 length is 14 residues. V lost 0 bases and J 6 bases, leaving 9 bases between the germline ends. Germline CDR1 and CDR2: SGHTA and FQGNSA. CDR3 coding DNA: TGTGCCAGCAGCTTAGCGTTGTTTGCCAATGAGCAGTTCTTC. Translated, it gives CASSLALFANEQFF.

This clonotype was observed a handful of times. This chain connects TRBV29-1 to TRBJ2-5; 7 bases are a match to TRBD2. V trimming: 3 bases; J trimming: 3 bases; junction bases outside the gene matches: 7. The CDR3 length is 14 residues. CDR1 and CDR2 (germline): SQVTM, ANQGSEA. In nucleotides, the CDR3 is TGCAGCGTTGAGGGGACTACTGAAGAAGAGACCCAGTACTTC. Translated, it gives CSVEGTTEEETQYF.

This clonotype appeared once. The chain recombines TRBV9 with TRBJ2-7; 11 bases are shared with TRBD2. Germline V lookup: CDR1 SGDLS, CDR2 YYNGEE. V lost 3 bases and J lost 3; bases outside the gene matches: 8. The CDR3 length is 16 residues. In DNA form, the CDR3 reads TGTGCCAGCAGCGATACCGGGACTAGCGGCTTCTACGAGCAGTACTTC. Amino acids: CASSDTGTSGFYEQYF.

In the case of this clonotype: Given a much more abundant clone one base away, this may be a read error. V usage is TRBV20-1 and J usage is TRBJ2-5; TRBD1 might be the D (6 bases). The CDR3 totals 13 residues. Deletions cut 2 bases from V and 0 bases from J, with 7 bases between. Germline V gene lookup returns CDR1 DFQATT and CDR2 SNEGSKA (reference sequence). This CDR3 reads CSARNRDQETQYF. CDR3 DNA: TGCAGTGCTAGAAACAGGGACCAAGAGACCCAGTACTTC.